Reported below is one T cell receptor (beta chain). Germline V gene data show CDR1 as SGHTA and CDR2 as FQGNSA. The CDR3 is made up of 13 amino acids. Trimming left V 5 bases short and J 3 bases short, with 10 bases between. This entry comes from a study of CD8 T cells in Susac syndrome. cDNA came from 0.5 to 1 ug RNA primed by random hexamers. TCRdb re-called the immunoSEQ multiplex PCR reads with MiXCR, one entry per CDR3 protein. Of around 130,000 distinct CDR3 sequences in the sample, 85% to 95% were seen once. This TCR was recovered from a human donor with Susac syndrome. This chain connects TRBV7-2 to TRBJ1-1; D gene ambiguous. Sequencing was done on a sample of CD8+ T cells from PBMCs. CDR3 amino acids: CASSNKPDTEAFF. The CDR3 DNA is TGTGCCAGCAGCAACAAGCCGGACACTGAAGCTTTCTTT.